Listed below are T cell receptor beta chains from one sample, sequenced in a study of cytomegalovirus exposure and HLA in healthy donors. Using immunoSEQ multiplex PCR, the repertoire was profiled, and TCRdb retains in-frame clones only, with some absent. The listing records 45,000 to 60,000 clones. Material for sequencing was PBMCs. The receptor source for this set is a woman between 40 and 50 years old in good health and CMV-seronegative. Both conserved end residues are part of each CDR3. D genes are given only for firm matches. Clone size is given for some rows only: seen once, a few or many times, or a class if the clone is expanded.

TGTGCCAGCAGCTTGGGAGGGACAGGGGGCAATCAGCCCCAGCATTTT | CASSLGGTGGNQPQHF | TRBD1 | TRBV5-4 | . | 16 | TRBJ1-5
TGTGCCAGCAGCCTAGGTAGCGGGGGGGCCGCAGAGACCCAGTACTTC | CASSLGSGGAAETQYF | TRBD2 | TRBV9 | . | 16 | TRBJ2-5
TGCGCCAGCAGCTTGAAGCTAGCGGGGGCCTCCTACGAGCAGTACTTC | CASSLKLAGASYEQYF | TRBD2 | TRBV5-1 | . | 16 | TRBJ2-7
TGCGCCAGCAGCCCCTCGGGTCTTTTGAACACTGAAGCTTTCTTT | CASSPSGLLNTEAFF | . | TRBV5-1 | . | 15 | TRBJ1-1
TGTGCCAGCAGCCTCGCGGGGGGTACGCAGTATTTT | CASSLAGGTQYF | TRBD2 | TRBV7-2 | . | 12 | TRBJ2-3
TGTGCCAGCAGCTTGGCACAGGGTACCGAGCAGTACTTC | CASSLAQGTEQYF | . | TRBV7-7 | . | 13 | TRBJ2-7
TGTGCCGGGTCGCGACAGGTTGCAACTAATGAAAAACTGTTTTTT | CAGSRQVATNEKLFF | . | TRBV6-1 | . | 15 | TRBJ1-4
TGTGCCAGCAGCAAGGGGCCGACGGGCACCGGGGAGCTGTTTTTT | CASSKGPTGTGELFF | . | TRBV5-6 | . | 15 | TRBJ2-2
TGTGCCACCAGCCCCCGACTAGCGGGAGGGCTAAGGGGCGAGCAGTACTTC | CATSPRLAGGLRGEQYF | TRBD2 | TRBV15 | . | 17 | TRBJ2-7
TGTGCCAGCAGGTGGGAGTGGGAGTACGAGCAGTACTTC | CASRWEWEYEQYF | . | TRBV6-1 | . | 13 | TRBJ2-7
TGTGCCAGCAGTGAAGGGAGGTACGAGCAGTACTTC | CASSEGRYEQYF | . | TRBV6-1 | . | 12 | TRBJ2-7
TGTGCCAGCAGCTTGGGACAGGGGACCTACAATCAGCCCCAGCATTTT | CASSLGQGTYNQPQHF | TRBD1 | TRBV5-6 | . | 16 | TRBJ1-5
TGTGCCAGCACCCCGGACAGGGCCTATGGCTACACCTTC | CASTPDRAYGYTF | TRBD1 | TRBV28 | . | 13 | TRBJ1-2
TGTGCCAGCAGCCTCGGCCGGGGTGATACGCAGTATTTT | CASSLGRGDTQYF | . | TRBV9 | . | 13 | TRBJ2-3
TGTGCCAGCAGTTCACCGGACAGGGAGACCCAGTACTTC | CASSSPDRETQYF | TRBD1 | TRBV27 | . | 13 | TRBJ2-5
TGTGCCAGCAGCGTTGGACAGGGGATAGGAAACACCATATATTTT | CASSVGQGIGNTIYF | TRBD1 | TRBV9 | . | 15 | TRBJ1-3
TGTGCCAGCAAAAGGCGGCTTAATTCACCCCTCCACTTT | CASKRRLNSPLHF | . | TRBV6-5 | . | 13 | TRBJ1-6
TGTGCCAGCTCACCAAACCGGGACTCCGCAGAGGAGCAGTACTTC | CASSPNRDSAEEQYF | . | TRBV18 | . | 15 | TRBJ2-7
TGCGCCAGCCGGGGGAGGCGGAACACTGAAGCTTTCTTT | CASRGRRNTEAFF | . | TRBV5-1 | . | 13 | TRBJ1-1
TGTGCCAGCAGCTTAGACGCCGGAGCGTTCGAGTACTTC | CASSLDAGAFEYF | . | TRBV7-9 | . | 13 | TRBJ2-5
TGTGCCTTCGACAGGGGGGCTAACACCGGGGAGCTGTTTTTT | CAFDRGANTGELFF | TRBD1 | TRBV30 | . | 14 | TRBJ2-2
TGTGCCGGCAGTGAAGCGAGGACTAGCCTATACAATGAGCAGTTCTTC | CAGSEARTSLYNEQFF | TRBD2 | TRBV6-1 | . | 16 | TRBJ2-1
TGTGCCAGCAGCACCCAATTACAGGGTCCCCGCGAGCAGTACTTC | CASSTQLQGPREQYF | . | TRBV5-6 | . | 15 | TRBJ2-7
TGTGCCAGCAGTCGTGCGGGGGGGGCATATGGCTACACCTTC | CASSRAGGAYGYTF | . | TRBV6-5 | . | 14 | TRBJ1-2
TGTGCCAGTGCCCTCGGGCGGGACTCCTACAATGAGCAGTTCTTC | CASALGRDSYNEQFF | . | TRBV19 | . | 15 | TRBJ2-1
TGTGCCAGCAGCTTAGCCGGGACCCCGGAGGGTTACGAGCAGTACTTC | CASSLAGTPEGYEQYF | . | TRBV7-3 | . | 16 | TRBJ2-7
TGTGCCAGCAGCTTAGGGGCCGGCGGGCTCGATTACACAGATACGCAGTATTTT | CASSLGAGGLDYTDTQYF | . | TRBV7-9 | . | 18 | TRBJ2-3
TGTGCCAGCAGTGACGACGGGACCTACGAGCAGTACTTC | CASSDDGTYEQYF | . | TRBV28 | . | 13 | TRBJ2-7
TGTGCCAGCAGCGTAGGCCTCAGTTACACAGATACGCAGTATTTT | CASSVGLSYTDTQYF | . | TRBV9 | medium-sized | 15 | TRBJ2-3
TGTGCCAGCAGTCCCCACGGGAGGGGTAGCACTGAAGCTTTCTTT | CASSPHGRGSTEAFF | . | TRBV28 | . | 15 | TRBJ1-1
TGTGCCAGCAGGGAGAGGGTTGGTGAAAAACTGTTTTTT | CASRERVGEKLFF | . | TRBV2 | . | 13 | TRBJ1-4
TGTGCCAGCAGCCCAACAGGGGCTGGCTACAATGAGCAGTTCTTC | CASSPTGAGYNEQFF | TRBD1 | TRBV11-1 | . | 15 | TRBJ2-1
TGTGCCTGGAGTGTAGGGGGCGGACAGGGCTATGGCTACACCTTC | CAWSVGGGQGYGYTF | TRBD1 | TRBV30 | . | 15 | TRBJ1-2
TGTGCCAGCAGCCAAGTAGCGGGGTCCCGAGATACGCAGTATTTT | CASSQVAGSRDTQYF | TRBD2 | TRBV14 | . | 15 | TRBJ2-3
TGTGCCAGCACCGAGGGCAGGCTCTACGAGCAGTACTTC | CASTEGRLYEQYF | . | TRBV2 | . | 13 | TRBJ2-7
TGTGCCAGCAGCGTAAGGTTTCCCGGGGGGACCCAGTACTTC | CASSVRFPGGTQYF | . | TRBV9 | . | 14 | TRBJ2-5
TGTGCCAGCAGCTTTAGGGGCCAAGCGGGGGGGGTCGTTTACGAGCAGTACTTC | CASSFRGQAGGVVYEQYF | TRBD2 | TRBV5-4 | . | 18 | TRBJ2-7
TGTGCCAGCAGCTTAGAAGGAGGGATTGGCTACACCTTC | CASSLEGGIGYTF | . | TRBV13 | . | 13 | TRBJ1-2
TGTGCCAGCTCACGAAACGGCGGGGACGGTACCGATGGCTACACCTTC | CASSRNGGDGTDGYTF | . | TRBV18 | . | 16 | TRBJ1-2
TGTGCCAGCACGTTGGGGGGGTCGGCAGATACGCAGTATTTT | CASTLGGSADTQYF | TRBD2 | TRBV18 | . | 14 | TRBJ2-3
TGTGCCAGTACGGTAGGAGGGCTGGGTTTTAGCAATCAGCCCCAGCATTTT | CASTVGGLGFSNQPQHF | . | TRBV19 | . | 17 | TRBJ1-5
TGTGCCAGTGAGGGACTAGGGGACGAGACCCAGTACTTC | CASEGLGDETQYF | TRBD2 | TRBV11-3 | . | 13 | TRBJ2-5
TGTGCCAGCAGTTCTACAGCTACAACTAATGAAAAACTGTTTTTT | CASSSTATTNEKLFF | . | TRBV28 | . | 15 | TRBJ1-4
TGTGCCAGCTCTCCCGGGACAGGGGCGGCGTACGAGCAGTACTTC | CASSPGTGAAYEQYF | TRBD1 | TRBV18 | . | 15 | TRBJ2-7
TGCAGCGTGGACAGGGGCCTTAACACTGAAGCTTTCTTT | CSVDRGLNTEAFF | TRBD1 | TRBV29-1 | . | 13 | TRBJ1-1
TGTGCCAGCAGTTTATCGACCCCCTCGGGTAATTCACCCCTCCACTTT | CASSLSTPSGNSPLHF | . | TRBV28 | . | 16 | TRBJ1-6